This TCR beta chain was captured in a study of T cells in Graves' hyperthyroidism and ophthalmopathy. The length of the CDR3 is 15 residues. Germline lookup yields CDR1 MDHEN and CDR2 SYDVKM. Trimming left V 4 bases short and J 7 bases short, with 20 bases between. This clonotype occurred many times. Amplified TCR beta CDR3 regions derived from RNA transcripts. HTBI primers were employed in a first-round RT-PCR of the TCR CDR3. TCRdb fed the multiplex PCR reads into MiXCR, producing one record per CDR3 protein. In the table there are approximately 360,000 distinct CDR3 sequences, 20% to 25% of which are singletons. Under 12 ml fresh peripheral blood yielded the PBMCs.

The sequenced sample consisted of blood. This TCR was recovered from a man aged 50 or older with Graves' hyperthyroidism. V is TRBV28 and J is TRBJ2-7; D possibly corresponds to TRBD1 (5 bases). The CDR3 is CASSWIGAGVGEQYF. The CDR3 coding sequence is TGTGCCAGCAGTTGGATAGGGGCTGGGGTGGGGGAGCAGTACTTC.